A selection of T cell receptor beta chains follows, all from one sample in a study of T-cell memory formation after mild COVID-19. TCRdb re-analysed the 5' RACE reads in MiXCR, keeping a single row per CDR3 protein. The data show about 110,000 distinct CDR3 sequences, with 9.5% to 15% seen just once and around 25% held by the top ten. Sequencing used PBMCs or a T cell subset sorted from them (not recorded which). All receptors derive from an adult woman who had mild COVID-19 (a few samples of this study predate the infection). Cell type and time point are not known. CDR3s include the opening cysteine and the closing phenylalanine or tryptophan. The order of the fields is clone size, J gene, D gene, V gene, CDR3 protein, CDR3 DNA. The D gene is left open where the match is weak. Clone size is stated in some rows and not others, as once, few, many or a class when expanded.

clone size: few
J gene: TRBJ1-2
D gene: TRBD1
V gene: TRBV7-9
CDR3 protein: CASSSQGQGDGYTF
CDR3 DNA: TGTGCCAGCAGCTCGCAGGGACAGGGGGATGGCTACACCTTC

clone size: many
J gene: TRBJ2-7
D gene: TRBD1
V gene: TRBV7-6
CDR3 protein: CASSSGTGSGEQYF
CDR3 DNA: TGTGCCAGCAGCTCTGGGACAGGTTCTGGGGAGCAGTACTTC

clone size: -
J gene: TRBJ2-1
D gene: TRBD2
V gene: TRBV5-1
CDR3 protein: CASSARTSGTDNEQFF
CDR3 DNA: TGCGCCAGCAGCGCTAGGACTAGCGGAACGGACAATGAGCAGTTCTTC

clone size: many
J gene: TRBJ2-5
D gene: -
V gene: TRBV4-1
CDR3 protein: CASSHGGIAQYF
CDR3 DNA: TGCGCCAGCAGCCACGGAGGGATAGCCCAGTACTTC

clone size: few
J gene: TRBJ2-4
D gene: TRBD1
V gene: TRBV20-1
CDR3 protein: CSARERTGRNIQYF
CDR3 DNA: TGCAGTGCTAGAGAACGGACAGGGAGAAACATTCAGTACTTC

clone size: few
J gene: TRBJ2-1
D gene: -
V gene: TRBV20-1
CDR3 protein: CSARPPQYNEQFF
CDR3 DNA: TGCAGTGCTAGGCCCCCTCAGTACAATGAGCAGTTCTTC

clone size: few
J gene: TRBJ1-1
D gene: -
V gene: TRBV29-1
CDR3 protein: CSVEGDTEAFF
CDR3 DNA: TGCAGCGTTGAAGGTGACACTGAAGCTTTCTTT

clone size: -
J gene: TRBJ2-3
D gene: TRBD1
V gene: TRBV24-1
CDR3 protein: CATSDPPGGEDTQYF
CDR3 DNA: TGTGCCACCAGTGACCCCCCAGGGGGCGAAGATACGCAGTATTTT

clone size: -
J gene: TRBJ2-5
D gene: TRBD2
V gene: TRBV25-1
CDR3 protein: CASSPKPGLAGGVGETQYF
CDR3 DNA: TGTGCCAGCAGCCCCAAGCCGGGACTAGCGGGGGGTGTGGGTGAGACCCAGTACTTC

clone size: -
J gene: TRBJ2-7
D gene: -
V gene: TRBV30
CDR3 protein: CAWSVGQGYEQYF
CDR3 DNA: TGTGCCTGGAGTGTTGGCCAGGGGTACGAGCAGTACTTC

clone size: -
J gene: TRBJ1-2
D gene: TRBD1
V gene: TRBV7-8
CDR3 protein: CASSLGDSGNTF
CDR3 DNA: TGTGCCAGCAGCTTAGGGGACAGCGGGAACACCTTC

clone size: -
J gene: TRBJ2-1
D gene: -
V gene: TRBV19
CDR3 protein: CASSYGSPVNEQFF
CDR3 DNA: TGTGCCAGTAGTTATGGGTCCCCTGTCAATGAGCAGTTCTTC

clone size: many
J gene: TRBJ2-5
D gene: TRBD2
V gene: TRBV24-1
CDR3 protein: CATSDVGGSSGFQETQYF
CDR3 DNA: TGTGCCACCAGTGATGTCGGTGGTTCTAGCGGTTTCCAAGAGACCCAGTACTTC

clone size: -
J gene: TRBJ1-2
D gene: -
V gene: TRBV10-3
CDR3 protein: CAISESSGASYGYTF
CDR3 DNA: TGTGCCATCAGTGAGTCTTCAGGGGCGTCCTATGGCTACACCTTC

clone size: few
J gene: TRBJ2-3
D gene: TRBD2
V gene: TRBV12-3/TRBV12-4
CDR3 protein: CASSFPSGRTGTDTQYF
CDR3 DNA: TGTGCCAGCAGTTTCCCTAGCGGAAGAACCGGCACAGATACGCAGTATTTT

clone size: -
J gene: TRBJ2-5
D gene: TRBD2
V gene: TRBV20-1
CDR3 protein: CSARDLSSGGAQETQYF
CDR3 DNA: TGCAGTGCTAGGGACCTCTCTAGCGGGGGGGCCCAAGAGACCCAGTACTTC

clone size: few
J gene: TRBJ2-3
D gene: TRBD2
V gene: TRBV4-3
CDR3 protein: CASSQAGGPTDTQYF
CDR3 DNA: TGCGCCAGCAGCCAAGCGGGAGGGCCCACAGATACGCAGTATTTT

clone size: many
J gene: TRBJ2-1
D gene: -
V gene: TRBV5-5
CDR3 protein: CASIQTWAYNEQFF
CDR3 DNA: TGTGCCAGCATCCAGACGTGGGCCTACAATGAGCAGTTCTTC

clone size: -
J gene: TRBJ2-1
D gene: -
V gene: TRBV12-3/TRBV12-4
CDR3 protein: CASSSRPLVDEQFF
CDR3 DNA: TGTGCCAGCAGCTCTCGCCCCCTTGTTGATGAGCAGTTCTTC

clone size: few
J gene: TRBJ2-1
D gene: TRBD1
V gene: TRBV9
CDR3 protein: CASSVGRGTGGLNEQFF
CDR3 DNA: TGTGCCAGCAGCGTAGGTCGCGGGACAGGGGGCCTCAATGAGCAGTTCTTC

clone size: many
J gene: TRBJ2-1
D gene: -
V gene: TRBV29-1
CDR3 protein: CSVEDGGDEQFF
CDR3 DNA: TGCAGCGTTGAAGATGGAGGGGATGAGCAGTTCTTC

clone size: many
J gene: TRBJ2-1
D gene: -
V gene: TRBV5-1
CDR3 protein: CASSLGVGSFYNEQFF
CDR3 DNA: TGCGCCAGCAGCTTGGGGGTCGGGAGCTTTTACAATGAGCAGTTCTTC

clone size: -
J gene: TRBJ2-7
D gene: TRBD1
V gene: TRBV4-3
CDR3 protein: CASSQGRDRGHEQYF
CDR3 DNA: TGCGCCAGCAGCCAAGGCCGGGACAGGGGACACGAGCAGTACTTC

clone size: many
J gene: TRBJ2-7
D gene: TRBD1
V gene: TRBV20-1
CDR3 protein: CSAFRDRGGEQYF
CDR3 DNA: TGCAGTGCTTTCCGGGACAGGGGGGGCGAGCAGTACTTC

clone size: few
J gene: TRBJ2-7
D gene: -
V gene: TRBV6-7
CDR3 protein: CASRVRDSLYYVQYF
CDR3 DNA: TGTGCCAGCAGGGTCCGGGACTCCCTATACTACGTTCAGTACTTC

clone size: -
J gene: TRBJ2-1
D gene: -
V gene: TRBV9
CDR3 protein: CASSVWGAGSNEQFF
CDR3 DNA: TGTGCCAGCAGCGTATGGGGGGCCGGGTCGAATGAGCAGTTCTTC

clone size: -
J gene: TRBJ2-2
D gene: -
V gene: TRBV4-2
CDR3 protein: CASSQVLTNTGELFF
CDR3 DNA: TGTGCCAGCAGCCAAGTTTTAACGAACACCGGGGAGCTGTTTTTT

clone size: many
J gene: TRBJ2-7
D gene: -
V gene: TRBV15
CDR3 protein: CATREEPLSYEQYF
CDR3 DNA: TGTGCCACCCGGGAAGAGCCTCTCTCCTACGAGCAGTACTTC

clone size: many
J gene: TRBJ2-7
D gene: -
V gene: TRBV10-3
CDR3 protein: CATREEAYEQYF
CDR3 DNA: TGTGCCACCAGGGAGGAGGCCTACGAGCAGTACTTC

clone size: -
J gene: TRBJ2-5
D gene: -
V gene: TRBV12-3/TRBV12-4
CDR3 protein: CASTDGQETQYF
CDR3 DNA: TGTGCCAGCACGGACGGCCAAGAGACCCAGTACTTC

clone size: -
J gene: TRBJ2-1
D gene: TRBD1
V gene: TRBV5-5
CDR3 protein: CASSLTQGALYNEQFF
CDR3 DNA: TGTGCCAGCAGCCTAACACAGGGGGCGTTATACAATGAGCAGTTCTTC

clone size: many
J gene: TRBJ2-7
D gene: TRBD1
V gene: TRBV27
CDR3 protein: CASSSPGTGPYEQYF
CDR3 DNA: TGTGCCAGCAGCTCGCCCGGGACAGGGCCCTACGAGCAGTACTTC

clone size: few
J gene: TRBJ2-7
D gene: -
V gene: TRBV29-1
CDR3 protein: CSVETRLGATYEQYF
CDR3 DNA: TGCAGCGTTGAAACTCGGCTGGGGGCCACCTACGAGCAGTACTTC